This T cell receptor beta chain emerged from a study of cytomegalovirus exposure and HLA in healthy donors. Study-level points and caveats: Some public TCRs appeared in many individuals, while most sequences were rare. Later analysis identified a missense DCLRE1C variant that was linked to TCR beta V- and J-gene trimming.

Vbeta (60) and Jbeta (13) primers were used in the PCR. Some clones are missing from TCRdb's copy, which holds only in-frame ones; the method was immunoSEQ multiplex PCR. This specimen shows around 210,000 clones; the ten leading clones hold approximately 0.98%. With respect to this clone: Its antigen is as yet unknown.

This CDR3 is 15 amino acids long. The V gene end was trimmed by 3 bases and the J gene end by 5 bases; junction bases not matched to a gene: 7. Germline V lookup: CDR1 LNHDA, CDR2 SQIVND (reference sequence). This TCR was sampled from a woman in her twenties or thirties in good health and CMV-seropositive. This sequence joins TRBV19 and TRBJ2-5, with TRBD1 matching 9 bases. The specimen was PBMCs. The CDR3, as DNA: TGTGCCAGTAGTATCCAGACAGGGGGGGCGGAGACCCAGTACTTC. Its translation is CASSIQTGGAETQYF.